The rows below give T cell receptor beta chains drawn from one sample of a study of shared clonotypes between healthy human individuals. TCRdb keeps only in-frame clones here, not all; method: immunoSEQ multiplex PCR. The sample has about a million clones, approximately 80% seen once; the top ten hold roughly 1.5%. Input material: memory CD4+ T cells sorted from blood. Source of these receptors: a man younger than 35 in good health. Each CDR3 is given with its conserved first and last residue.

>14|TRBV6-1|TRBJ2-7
CASNSGRPSDEQYF
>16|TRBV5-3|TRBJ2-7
CARSLVRLAASYEQYF
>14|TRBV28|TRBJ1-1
CASSSSGGNTEAFF
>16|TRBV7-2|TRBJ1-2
CASSLDWGTGPYGYTF
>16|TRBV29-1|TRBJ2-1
CSVGGGTGGIYNEQFF
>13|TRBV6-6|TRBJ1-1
CASRALVNTEAFF
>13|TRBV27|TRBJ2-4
CARKQGSKNIQYF
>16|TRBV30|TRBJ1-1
CARDSGTGPLNTEAFF
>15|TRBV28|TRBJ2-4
CASSFQGLAKNIQYF
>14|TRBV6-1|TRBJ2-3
CASMVGGASDTQYF
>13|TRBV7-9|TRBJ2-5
CASRLFNQETQYF
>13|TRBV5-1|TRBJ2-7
CASSLAGEYEQYF
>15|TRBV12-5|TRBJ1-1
CASGLVLGPTFEAFF
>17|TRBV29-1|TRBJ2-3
CSAGRATSGTSTDTQYF
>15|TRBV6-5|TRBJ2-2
CASSRTSGSTGELFF
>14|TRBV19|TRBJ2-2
CASSIPGLDRELFF
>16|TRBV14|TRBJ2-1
CASSLLAGVSYNEQFF
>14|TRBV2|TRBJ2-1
CASRGQVEKNEQFF
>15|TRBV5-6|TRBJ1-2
CASSLGGAQPYGYTF
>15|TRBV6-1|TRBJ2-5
CASRRAGGHQETQYF